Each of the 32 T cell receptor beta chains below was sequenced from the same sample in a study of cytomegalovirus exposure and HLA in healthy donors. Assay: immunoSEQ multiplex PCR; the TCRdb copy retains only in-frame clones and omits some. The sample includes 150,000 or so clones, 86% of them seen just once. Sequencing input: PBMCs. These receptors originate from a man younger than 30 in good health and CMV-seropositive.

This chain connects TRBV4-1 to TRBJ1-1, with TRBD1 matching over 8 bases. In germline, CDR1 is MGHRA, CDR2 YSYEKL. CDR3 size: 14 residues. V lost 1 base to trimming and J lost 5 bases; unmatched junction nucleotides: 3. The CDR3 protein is CASSQATGGTEAFF. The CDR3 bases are TGCGCCAGCAGCCAAGCAACAGGGGGGACTGAAGCTTTCTTT.

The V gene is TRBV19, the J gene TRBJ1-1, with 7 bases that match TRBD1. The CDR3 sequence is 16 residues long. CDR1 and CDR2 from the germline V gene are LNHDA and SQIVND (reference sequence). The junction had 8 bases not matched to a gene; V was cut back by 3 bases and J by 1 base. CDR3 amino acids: CASSIVPAGGNTEAFF. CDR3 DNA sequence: TGTGCCAGTAGTATCGTTCCGGCAGGGGGGAACACTGAAGCTTTCTTT.

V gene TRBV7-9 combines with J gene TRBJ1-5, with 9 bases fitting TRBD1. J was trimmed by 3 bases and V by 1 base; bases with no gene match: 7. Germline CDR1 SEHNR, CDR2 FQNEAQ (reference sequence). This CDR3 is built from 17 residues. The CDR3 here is CASSLGGTGTYNQPQHF. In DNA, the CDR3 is TGTGCCAGCAGCTTAGGGGGGACAGGGACCTACAATCAGCCCCAGCATTTT.

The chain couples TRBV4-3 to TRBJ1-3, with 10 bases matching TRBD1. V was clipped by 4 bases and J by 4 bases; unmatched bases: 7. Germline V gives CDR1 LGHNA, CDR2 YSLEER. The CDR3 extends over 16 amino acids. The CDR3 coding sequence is TGCGCCAGCAGCCTAAGACAGGGGGCGCGCGGAAACACCATATATTTT. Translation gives CASSLRQGARGNTIYF.

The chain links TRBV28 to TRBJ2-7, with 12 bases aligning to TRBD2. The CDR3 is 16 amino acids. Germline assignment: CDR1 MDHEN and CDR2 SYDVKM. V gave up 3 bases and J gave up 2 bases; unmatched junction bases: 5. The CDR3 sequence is CASSFRLAGDAYEQYF. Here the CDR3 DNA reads TGTGCCAGCAGTTTCCGACTAGCGGGAGACGCCTACGAGCAGTACTTC.

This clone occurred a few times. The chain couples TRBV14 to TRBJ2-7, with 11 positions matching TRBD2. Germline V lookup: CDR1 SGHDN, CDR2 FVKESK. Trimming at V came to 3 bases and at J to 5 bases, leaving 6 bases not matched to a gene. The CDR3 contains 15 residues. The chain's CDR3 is CASSHLSGRANEQYF. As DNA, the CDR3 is TGTGCCAGCAGCCATCTTAGCGGGAGGGCAAACGAGCAGTACTTC.

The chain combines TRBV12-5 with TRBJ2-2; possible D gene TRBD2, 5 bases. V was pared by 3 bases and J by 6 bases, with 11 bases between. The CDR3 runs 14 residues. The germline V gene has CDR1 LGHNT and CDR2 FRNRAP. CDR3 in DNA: TGTGCTAGTGGTTTCAGCGTGCGGGCCGGGGAGCTGTTTTTT. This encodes CASGFSVRAGELFF.

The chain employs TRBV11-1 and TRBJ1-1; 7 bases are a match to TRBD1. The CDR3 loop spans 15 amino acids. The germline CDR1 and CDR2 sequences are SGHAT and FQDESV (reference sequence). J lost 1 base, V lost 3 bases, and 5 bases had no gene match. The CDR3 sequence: CASSFAGGTNTEAFF. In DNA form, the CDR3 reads TGTGCCAGCAGCTTTGCAGGGGGTACGAACACTGAAGCTTTCTTT.

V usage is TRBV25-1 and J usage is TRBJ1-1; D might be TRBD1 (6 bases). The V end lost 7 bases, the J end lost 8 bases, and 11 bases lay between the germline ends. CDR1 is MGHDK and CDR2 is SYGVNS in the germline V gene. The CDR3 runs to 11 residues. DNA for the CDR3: TGTGCCAGCACCCCAGGGGACGAAGCTTTCTTT. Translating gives CASTPGDEAFF.

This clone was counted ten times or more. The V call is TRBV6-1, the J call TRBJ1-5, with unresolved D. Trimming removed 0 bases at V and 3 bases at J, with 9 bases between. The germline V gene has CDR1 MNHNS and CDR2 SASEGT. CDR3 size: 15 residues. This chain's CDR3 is CASSEAAGVNQPQHF. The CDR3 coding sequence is TGTGCCAGCAGTGAAGCCGCGGGAGTCAATCAGCCCCAGCATTTT.

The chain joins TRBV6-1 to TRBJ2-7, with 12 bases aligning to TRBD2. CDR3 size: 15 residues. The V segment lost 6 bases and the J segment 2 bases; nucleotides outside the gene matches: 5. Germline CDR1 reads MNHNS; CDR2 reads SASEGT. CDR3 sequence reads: CASSPLAGGPYEQYF. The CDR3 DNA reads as TGTGCCAGCAGCCCACTAGCGGGAGGCCCCTACGAGCAGTACTTC.

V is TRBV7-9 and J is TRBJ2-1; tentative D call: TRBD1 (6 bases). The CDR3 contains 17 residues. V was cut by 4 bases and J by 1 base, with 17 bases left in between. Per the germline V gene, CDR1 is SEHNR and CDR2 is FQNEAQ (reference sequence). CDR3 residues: CASSSGETGFSYNEQFF. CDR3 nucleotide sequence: TGTGCCAGCAGCTCCGGGGAGACAGGATTTTCCTACAATGAGCAGTTCTTC.

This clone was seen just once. CDR3: CASSLANGQQFQPQHF. CDR3 bases: TGTGCCAGCAGCTTGGCCAATGGACAGCAATTTCAGCCCCAGCATTTT. This chain uses TRBV5-6 with TRBJ1-5, with D possibly TRBD1 on 6 matching bases. Germline V gene lookup returns CDR1 SGHDT and CDR2 YYEEEE. V was pared by 0 bases and J by 6 bases, with 16 bases between. This CDR3 is built from 16 residues.

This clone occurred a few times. CDR3: CASSQAHELEAFF. The CDR3, as DNA: TGTGCCAGCAGCCAAGCTCACGAACTTGAAGCTTTCTTT. J is TRBJ1-1 and V is TRBV14; D is uncertain. CDR1 is SGHDN, CDR2 FVKESK, per germline. Trimming shortened V by 1 base and J by 7 bases, and 10 bases separated the two germline ends. CDR3 length equals 13 residues. The whole variable domain, filled in from reference TRBV14 and TRBJ1-1, reads EAGVTQFPSHSVIEKGQTVTLRCDPISGHDNLYWYRRVMGKEIKFLLHFVKESKQDESGMPNNRFLAERTGGTYSTLKVQPAELEDSGVYFCASSQAHELEAFFGQGTRLTVV.

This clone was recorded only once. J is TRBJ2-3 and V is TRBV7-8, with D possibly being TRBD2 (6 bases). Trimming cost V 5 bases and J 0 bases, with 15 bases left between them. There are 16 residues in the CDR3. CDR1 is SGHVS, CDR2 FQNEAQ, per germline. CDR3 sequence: CASSPGRGGSTDTQYF. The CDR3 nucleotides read TGTGCCAGCAGCCCCGGGCGGGGTGGTAGCACAGATACGCAGTATTTT.

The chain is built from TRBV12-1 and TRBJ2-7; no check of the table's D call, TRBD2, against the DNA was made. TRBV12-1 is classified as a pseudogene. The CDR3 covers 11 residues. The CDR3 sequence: CASSPLGEQYF. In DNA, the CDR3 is TGTGCCAGCAGCCCCCTAGGCGAGCAGTACTTC.

The CDR3 sequence is CASSASAGYTF. As DNA, the CDR3 is TGTGCCAGCAGCGCCAGCGCTGGCTACACCTTC. This chain joins TRBV9 and TRBJ1-2; D not resolved. CDR1 is SGDLS, CDR2 YYNGEE, per germline. Trimming stripped 3 bases from V and 7 bases from J, with 7 bases between. CDR3 size: 11 residues.

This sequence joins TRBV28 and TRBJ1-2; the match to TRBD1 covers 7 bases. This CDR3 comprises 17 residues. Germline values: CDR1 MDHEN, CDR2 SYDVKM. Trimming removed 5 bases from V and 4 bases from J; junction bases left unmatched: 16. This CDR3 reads CASSPYSRDSPLYGYTF. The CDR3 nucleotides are TGTGCCAGCAGTCCCTATTCCCGGGACAGTCCCCTCTATGGCTACACCTTC.

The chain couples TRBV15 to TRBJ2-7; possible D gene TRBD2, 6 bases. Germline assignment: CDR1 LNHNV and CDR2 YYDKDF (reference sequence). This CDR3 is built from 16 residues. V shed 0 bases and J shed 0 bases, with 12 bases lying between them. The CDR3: CATSRDRGGVSYEQYF. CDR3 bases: TGTGCCACCAGCAGAGATCGGGGCGGGGTCTCCTACGAGCAGTACTTC.

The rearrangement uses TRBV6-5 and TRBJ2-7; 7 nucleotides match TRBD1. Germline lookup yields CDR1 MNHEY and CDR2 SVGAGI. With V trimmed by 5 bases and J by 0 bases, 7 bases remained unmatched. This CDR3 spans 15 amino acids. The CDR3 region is CASSGDRGSSYEQYF. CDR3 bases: TGTGCCAGCAGTGGGGACAGAGGGAGCTCCTACGAGCAGTACTTC.

This CDR3 reads CASSLSGGASHEQFF. Here the CDR3 DNA reads TGTGCCAGCAGCTTAAGCGGGGGGGCGAGTCATGAGCAGTTCTTC. The V gene is TRBV7-3, the J gene TRBJ2-1; 9 bases are a match to TRBD2. V shed 1 base, J shed 8 bases, and the junction held 6 bases outside the gene matches. The length of the CDR3 is 15 residues. The V gene's germline CDR1 is SGHTA and CDR2 FQGTGA.

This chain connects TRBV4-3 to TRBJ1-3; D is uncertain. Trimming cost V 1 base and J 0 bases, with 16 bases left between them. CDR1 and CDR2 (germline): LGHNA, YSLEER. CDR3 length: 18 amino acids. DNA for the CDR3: TGCGCCAGCAGCCAAGGTCCAGCGGACCGCCTCTCTGGAAACACCATATATTTT. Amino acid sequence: CASSQGPADRLSGNTIYF.

CDR3 sequence: CSVPTGTSSYEQYF. The CDR3 DNA is TGCAGCGTCCCGACAGGGACAAGCTCCTACGAGCAGTACTTC. The chain recombines TRBV29-1 with TRBJ2-7; 7 nucleotides match TRBD1. The J segment lost 0 bases and the V segment lost 6 bases, leaving 8 bases of the junction unmatched. The V gene's germline CDR1 is SQVTM and CDR2 ANQGSEA. The CDR3 length is 14 residues.

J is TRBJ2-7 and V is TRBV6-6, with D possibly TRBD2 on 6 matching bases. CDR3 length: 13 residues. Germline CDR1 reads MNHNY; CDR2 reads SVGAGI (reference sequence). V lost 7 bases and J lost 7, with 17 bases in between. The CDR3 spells CASIETRVGEQYF. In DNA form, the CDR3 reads TGTGCCAGCATAGAGACTAGAGTGGGAGAGCAGTACTTC.

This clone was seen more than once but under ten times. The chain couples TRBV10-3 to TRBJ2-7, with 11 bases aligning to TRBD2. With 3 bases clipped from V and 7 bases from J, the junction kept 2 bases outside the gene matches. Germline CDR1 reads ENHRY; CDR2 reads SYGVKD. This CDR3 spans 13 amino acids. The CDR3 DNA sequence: TGTGCCATCAGTGACCCTAGCGGGAGGGAGCAGTACTTC. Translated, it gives CAISDPSGREQYF.

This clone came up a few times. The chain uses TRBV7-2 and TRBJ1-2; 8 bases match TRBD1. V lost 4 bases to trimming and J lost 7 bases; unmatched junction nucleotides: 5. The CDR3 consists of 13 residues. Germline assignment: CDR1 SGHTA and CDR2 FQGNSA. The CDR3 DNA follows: TGTGCCAGCAGCTCCGCAGGGGGCGCTGGCTACACCTTC. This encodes CASSSAGGAGYTF.

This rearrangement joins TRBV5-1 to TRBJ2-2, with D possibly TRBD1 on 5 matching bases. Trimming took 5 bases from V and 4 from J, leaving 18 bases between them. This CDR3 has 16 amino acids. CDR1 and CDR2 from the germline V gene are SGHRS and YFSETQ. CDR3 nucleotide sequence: TGCGCCAGCAGTTTAGTGGAAAGGGGCAGCACCGGGGAGCTGTTTTTT. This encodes CASSLVERGSTGELFF.

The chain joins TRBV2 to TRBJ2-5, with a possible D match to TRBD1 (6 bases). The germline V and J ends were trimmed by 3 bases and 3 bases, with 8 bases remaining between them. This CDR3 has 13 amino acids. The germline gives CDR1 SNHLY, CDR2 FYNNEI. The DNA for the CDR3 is TGTGCCAGCAGTGAGAACAGGGAAGAGACCCAGTACTTC. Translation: CASSENREETQYF.

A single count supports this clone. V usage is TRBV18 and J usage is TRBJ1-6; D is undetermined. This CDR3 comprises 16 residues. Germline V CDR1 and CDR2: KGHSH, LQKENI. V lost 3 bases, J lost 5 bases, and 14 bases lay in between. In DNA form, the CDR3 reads TGTGCCAGCTCACCCATTTCGCCGTGGCATAATTCACCCCTCCACTTT. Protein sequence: CASSPISPWHNSPLHF.

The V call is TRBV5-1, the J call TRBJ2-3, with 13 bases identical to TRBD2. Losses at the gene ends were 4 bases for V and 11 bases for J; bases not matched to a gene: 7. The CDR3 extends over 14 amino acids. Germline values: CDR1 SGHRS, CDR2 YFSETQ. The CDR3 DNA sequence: TGCGCCAGCAGCACACTAGCGGGGGGGCCGGGGCAGTATTTT. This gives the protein CASSTLAGGPGQYF.

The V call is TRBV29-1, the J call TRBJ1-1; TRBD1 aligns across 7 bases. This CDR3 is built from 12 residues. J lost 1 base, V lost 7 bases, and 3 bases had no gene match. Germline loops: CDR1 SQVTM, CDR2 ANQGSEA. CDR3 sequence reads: CSAGQANTEAFF. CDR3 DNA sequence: TGCAGCGCCGGACAGGCGAACACTGAAGCTTTCTTT.

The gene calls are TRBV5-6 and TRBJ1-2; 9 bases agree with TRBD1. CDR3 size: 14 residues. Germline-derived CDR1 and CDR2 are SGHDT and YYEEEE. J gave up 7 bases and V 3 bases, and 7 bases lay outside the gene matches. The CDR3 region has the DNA TGTGCCAGCAGCTGGGAGGACAGGGGTTTTGGCTACACCTTC. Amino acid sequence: CASSWEDRGFGYTF.